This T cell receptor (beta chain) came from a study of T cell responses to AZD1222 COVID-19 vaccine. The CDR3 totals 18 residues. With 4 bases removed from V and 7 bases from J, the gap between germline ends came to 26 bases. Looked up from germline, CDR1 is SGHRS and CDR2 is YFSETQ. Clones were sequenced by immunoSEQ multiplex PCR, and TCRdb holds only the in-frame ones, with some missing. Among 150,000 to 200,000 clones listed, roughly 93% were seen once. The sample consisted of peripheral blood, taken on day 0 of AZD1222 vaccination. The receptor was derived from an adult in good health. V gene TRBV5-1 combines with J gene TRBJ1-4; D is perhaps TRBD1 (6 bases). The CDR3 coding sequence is TGCGCCAGCAGCATGGACCCGAGACAGGTTCCGTTCGGTGAAAAACTGTTTTTT. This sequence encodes CASSMDPRQVPFGEKLFF.